Listed below are T cell receptor beta chains from one sample, sequenced in a study of vaccination effects on CD4 cells after COVID-19. Measured with immunoSEQ multiplex PCR; TCRdb has only the in-frame clones, and not every one. The sample consists of 30,000 or so clones, 70% to 85% of them appearing once. For these receptors, no antigen is known. The sample consisted of CD4+ T cells from PBMCs cultured with a peptide pool, taken before COVID-19 vaccination. The receptors originated from a human donor who had a prior SARS-CoV-2 infection. Both conserved end residues are part of each CDR3. A D gene is named only where the DNA matches it firmly. Some rows mark clone size as missing; the rest say once, few, many or name a class of expanded clone.

>TRBJ2-7|TRBD1|TRBV7-3|.
CASSSNRDSSYEQYF
TGTGCCAGCAGCTCAAACCGGGACAGCTCCTACGAGCAGTACTTC
>TRBJ2-1|TRBD2|TRBV29-1|.
CSVRTSGNSYNEQFF
TGCAGCGTTCGAACTAGCGGGAACTCCTACAATGAGCAGTTCTTC
>TRBJ2-3|.|TRBV30|once
CAWSVRGARTDTQYF
TGTGCCTGGAGTGTACGAGGGGCGCGGACAGATACGCAGTATTTT
>TRBJ1-1|TRBD1|TRBV7-2|.
CASSLLGQGNTEAFF
TGTGCCAGCAGCCTCTTGGGACAGGGCAACACTGAAGCTTTCTTT
>TRBJ1-2|.|TRBV6-6|.
CASSWDGQYGYTF
TGTGCCAGCAGTTGGGACGGACAATATGGCTACACCTTC
>TRBJ1-1|.|TRBV19|.
CASSSTPQNTEAFF
TGTGCCAGTAGTTCCACCCCGCAGAACACTGAAGCTTTCTTT
>TRBJ2-7|.|TRBV6-5|.
CASSSHLGVRAYEQYF
TGTGCCAGCAGTTCCCATCTGGGGGTCAGGGCCTACGAGCAGTACTTC
>TRBJ2-2|TRBD1|TRBV5-1|.
CASSYGTGVSGELFF
TGCGCCAGCAGCTACGGGACAGGGGTATCCGGGGAGCTGTTTTTT
>TRBJ2-3|.|TRBV7-8|.
CASSLVRISWQAGTQYF
TGTGCCAGCAGCTTAGTTCGGATCTCCTGGCAGGCGGGTACGCAGTATTTT
>TRBJ2-7|TRBD1|TRBV6-5|.
CASSYFAGGSYEQYF
TGTGCCAGCAGTTACTTTGCAGGGGGCTCCTACGAGCAGTACTTC
>TRBJ2-1|.|TRBV5-4|.
CASRDYDEQFF
TGTGCCAGCAGGGACTATGATGAGCAGTTCTTC
>TRBJ1-1|.|TRBV29-1|.
CSVAAGTNTEAFF
TGCAGCGTGGCCGCCGGGACAAACACTGAAGCTTTCTTT
>TRBJ2-5|TRBD1|TRBV2|.
CARKPTGEETQYF
TGTGCCAGAAAACCGACAGGGGAGGAGACCCAGTACTTC
>TRBJ2-7|TRBD1|TRBV5-1|.
CASNWDRGDKQYF
TGCGCCAGCAATTGGGACAGGGGCGATAAGCAGTACTTC
>TRBJ1-5|.|TRBV2|few
CASNSEGGQPQHF
TGTGCCAGCAACTCCGAGGGGGGTCAGCCCCAGCATTTT
>TRBJ2-5|TRBD1|TRBV5-1|.
CASSFFGTGYQETQYF
TGCGCCAGCAGCTTTTTCGGGACAGGGTACCAAGAGACCCAGTACTTC
>TRBJ2-3|.|TRBV7-3|few
CASTLSGGPTDTQYF
TGTGCCAGCACTCTCTCCGGGGGGCCCACAGATACGCAGTATTTT
>TRBJ2-3|.|TRBV7-3|.
CASSQTSVDTQYF
TGTGCCAGCAGTCAGACTAGTGTAGATACGCAGTATTTT
>TRBJ2-7|TRBD1|TRBV24-1|.
CATAARDRGLYEQYF
TGTGCCACCGCAGCCCGGGACAGGGGGCTCTACGAGCAGTACTTC
>TRBJ1-1|.|TRBV4-2|.
CASRRQEINTEAFF
TGTGCCAGCAGGAGACAGGAGATAAACACTGAAGCTTTCTTT
>TRBJ2-1|.|TRBV5-5|medium-sized
CASSYASDSYNEQFF
TGTGCCAGCAGCTACGCTAGCGATTCCTACAATGAGCAGTTCTTC
>TRBJ2-1|TRBD1|TRBV6-5|.
CASRFSRTGNEQFF
TGTGCCAGCAGATTCTCCCGGACAGGCAATGAGCAGTTCTTC
>TRBJ1-3|.|TRBV7-9|few
CASSAAGTYAGNTIYF
TGTGCCAGCAGCGCCGCCGGGACATACGCTGGAAACACCATATATTTT
>TRBJ1-5|.|TRBV6-5|few
CASSRGFGGNQPQHF
TGTGCCAGCAGTCGGGGTTTTGGCGGAAATCAGCCCCAGCATTTT
>TRBJ1-1|.|TRBV3-1/TRBV3-2|few
CASSLVRGGTEAFF
TGTGCCAGCAGCCTAGTCCGGGGAGGAACTGAAGCTTTCTTT
>TRBJ1-3|TRBD1|TRBV7-6|.
CASSSYARPGTEERGNTIYF
TGTGCCAGCAGCTCTTACGCAAGGCCCGGGACAGAGGAAAGAGGAAACACCATATATTTT
>TRBJ1-1|.|TRBV24-1|.
CATSDPTDSNTEAFF
TGTGCCACCAGTGATCCAACAGATTCGAACACTGAAGCTTTCTTT
>TRBJ2-2|TRBD1|TRBV5-1|.
CASSLINRGTGELFF
TGCGCCAGCAGCTTAATTAACAGGGGAACCGGGGAGCTGTTTTTT
>TRBJ2-1|.|TRBV3-1/TRBV3-2|once
CASSPSGRFGNEQFF
TGTGCCAGCAGCCCCTCGGGGAGATTCGGCAATGAGCAGTTCTTC
>TRBJ1-2|TRBD1|TRBV27|few
CASSSQRTGYGYTF
TGTGCCAGCAGTTCCCAAAGGACAGGGTATGGCTACACCTTC
>TRBJ2-7|TRBD2|TRBV3-1/TRBV3-2|.
CASRLAGAYEQYF
TGTGCCAGTAGACTAGCCGGGGCCTACGAGCAGTACTTC
>TRBJ1-5|.|TRBV5-1|.
CASSLAGNTGQPQHF
TGCGCCAGCAGCTTGGCCGGGAACACGGGGCAGCCCCAGCATTTT
>TRBJ2-3|TRBD2|TRBV5-1|.
CASVAGLAASTDTQYF
TGCGCCAGCGTTGCGGGACTAGCGGCTAGCACAGATACGCAGTATTTT
>TRBJ2-3|.|TRBV7-3|.
CASSLIGDLITDTQYF
TGTGCCAGCAGCCTCATTGGGGACTTAATCACAGATACGCAGTATTTT
>TRBJ2-3|.|TRBV7-2|.
CASSGTIHTDTQYF
TGTGCCAGCAGTGGTACGATTCACACAGATACGCAGTATTTT
>TRBJ2-7|TRBD2|TRBV4-2|.
CASSQLLAGGYEQYF
TGTGCCAGCAGCCAGCTACTAGCGGGGGGCTACGAGCAGTACTTC
>TRBJ1-2|.|TRBV18|.
CASSPLSGNYGYTF
TGTGCCAGCTCACCACTATCCGGAAACTATGGCTACACCTTC
>TRBJ1-3|.|TRBV30|.
CAWSPNGNTIYF
TGTGCCTGGAGTCCAAATGGGAACACCATATATTTT
>TRBJ1-2|TRBD1|TRBV6-6|.
CASRATGNYGYTF
TGTGCCAGCAGGGCGACAGGGAACTATGGCTACACCTTC
>TRBJ2-5|.|TRBV5-5|.
CASSLARRQETQYF
TGTGCCAGCAGCTTGGCGCGGAGACAAGAGACCCAGTACTTC
>TRBJ2-5|.|TRBV5-6|.
CASSLAETQYF
TGTGCCAGCAGCTTGGCCGAGACCCAGTACTTC
>TRBJ2-3|TRBD1|TRBV2|.
CASMGNRGTDTQYF
TGTGCCAGCATGGGTAACAGGGGTACAGATACGCAGTATTTT
>TRBJ2-1|TRBD2|TRBV25-1|.
CASSENLAGGNEQFF
TGTGCCAGCAGTGAAAACCTAGCGGGAGGTAATGAGCAGTTCTTC
>TRBJ1-5|.|TRBV2|.
CASSEGGSDQPQHF
TGTGCCAGCAGTGAAGGGGGAAGCGATCAGCCCCAGCATTTT
>TRBJ2-5|.|TRBV5-4|.
CASSLGFQETQYF
TGTGCCAGCAGCTTGGGGTTCCAAGAGACCCAGTACTTC
>TRBJ1-4|.|TRBV27|few
CASRTWGGSATNEKLFF
TGTGCCAGCCGGACTTGGGGGGGGAGCGCAACTAATGAAAAACTGTTTTTT
>TRBJ2-1|TRBD2|TRBV2|.
CASSEASGRFGQFF
TGTGCCAGCAGTGAGGCTAGCGGGAGATTCGGGCAGTTCTTC
>TRBJ2-2|.|TRBV7-3|.
CASSLGVGAGSTGELFF
TGTGCCAGCAGCTTAGGTGTCGGGGCAGGGAGCACCGGGGAGCTGTTTTTT
>TRBJ2-7|TRBD2|TRBV10-3|.
CAIRGTSGRYEQYF
TGTGCCATCAGGGGGACTAGCGGGAGGTACGAGCAGTACTTC
>TRBJ2-3|.|TRBV7-3|.
CASSGGAGYTDTQYF
TGTGCCAGCAGCGGGGGCGCGGGGTACACAGATACGCAGTATTTT
>TRBJ1-2|.|TRBV9|.
CASSGRQDWANYGYTF
TGTGCCAGCAGCGGACGACAGGACTGGGCTAACTATGGCTACACCTTC
>TRBJ1-4|.|TRBV3-1/TRBV3-2|once
CASSRSTLTDSATNEKLFF
TGTGCCAGCAGCCGATCAACCTTGACGGACAGTGCAACTAATGAAAAACTGTTTTTT
>TRBJ1-5|TRBD1|TRBV20-1|.
CSASRQGHQPQHF
TGCAGTGCTAGTCGACAGGGGCATCAGCCCCAGCATTTT
>TRBJ1-2|TRBD1|TRBV6-5|.
CASRQDRFYGYTF
TGTGCCAGCAGGCAGGACAGGTTCTATGGCTACACCTTC
>TRBJ2-3|.|TRBV7-2|.
CASSLRSERAYTQYF
TGTGCCAGCAGCTTAAGGTCGGAGCGGGCTTATACGCAGTATTTT